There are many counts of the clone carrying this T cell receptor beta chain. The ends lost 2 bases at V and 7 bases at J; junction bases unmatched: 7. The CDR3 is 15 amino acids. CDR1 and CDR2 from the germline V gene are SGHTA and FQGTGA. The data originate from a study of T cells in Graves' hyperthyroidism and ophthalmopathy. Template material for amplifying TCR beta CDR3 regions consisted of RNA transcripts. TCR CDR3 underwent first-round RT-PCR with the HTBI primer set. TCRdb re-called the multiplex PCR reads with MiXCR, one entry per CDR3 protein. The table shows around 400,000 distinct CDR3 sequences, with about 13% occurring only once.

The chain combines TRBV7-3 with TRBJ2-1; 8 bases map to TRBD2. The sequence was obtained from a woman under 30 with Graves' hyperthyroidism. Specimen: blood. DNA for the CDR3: TGTGCCAGCAGCTTAGCTTCGGGGGGGGCTAATGAGCAGTTCTTC. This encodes CASSLASGGANEQFF.